The entry below describes one T cell receptor (beta chain). Its specific antigen is unknown. It has no much larger one-base neighbor in the sample; base qualities were not kept. Cut back by 4 bases and 5 bases, the V and J ends lie 6 bases apart. CDR1 and CDR2, looked up from the germline V gene, are MGHRA and YSYEKL. The CDR3 starts with the cysteine, ends with the phenylalanine, and has 13 residues. Of all the DNA, just the CDR3 is kept, 39 bases in frame from base 1. The time point tag for this specimen amounts to: pre-transplant. Unstimulated PBMCs, after thawing, were stained for CD3, CD4 and CD8 and then FACS-sorted into CD3+CD4+ and CD3+CD8+ populations. Randomization to immunosuppression withdrawal applied to every one of the 8 studied subjects. The Qiagen DNeasy Blood and Tissue Kit was used to isolate genomic DNA. The entry originates in a study of T cell clones after liver transplantation (dated by TCRdb to the late 2010s). Study-wide context: The samples were obtained from ITN030ST, a randomized trial that attempted immunosuppression withdrawal within 2 years after liver transplantation. Tolerance was defined as complete immunosuppression withdrawal for at least one year with no rise in liver enzymes beyond twice the upper limit of normal. Three of the eight recipients were HCV-positive; the others were transplanted for non-autoimmune, non-viral indications. Blood samples were collected pre-transplant, pre-randomization before withdrawal, and post-randomization after either complete withdrawal or failed withdrawal. After a pre-transplant mixed lymphocyte reaction, TCRbeta sequencing was used to pinpoint donor-reactive T cell clones, which were subsequently tracked in post-transplant blood. The subjects received no induction therapy and were kept on standard immunosuppression until randomization at 12-24 months post-transplant. The studied cohort comprised 8 liver transplant recipients, 3 classified as tolerant and 5 as non-tolerant. Third party-reactive TCRbeta sequences from pre-transplant MLRs were also identified as an antigen-independent comparator for donor-reactive sequences.

Frozen genomic DNA underwent high-throughput TCRbeta CDR3 sequencing by immunoSEQ, including PCR amplification, mapping, bias correction and internal controls. Per the source publication's procedure: Productive rearrangements were retained, and unique TCRbeta sequences were defined by the CDR3 nucleotide sequence together with the V and J gene. A sequence counted as donor-reactive only if the sequence showed at least 5-fold expansion in CFSE-low cells compared with unstimulated pre-transplant cells and had a frequency of at least 0.01%. Minimum frequency thresholds were set for each subject based on the unstimulated sample with the lowest template count, ensuring at least 90% detection power. Jensen-Shannon divergence between the top 1000 TCRbeta sequences post-transplant and pre-transplant was used to measure repertoire turnover. Changes in detection of donor-reactive sequences were tested with two-sided Fisher's exact tests. As stored in TCRdb, this immuneACCESS dataset retains in-frame rearrangements with V and J assigned. A fraction of the clones does not appear; measured against another copy, unresolved V genes explain less than half of the discrepancy, and the remainder lacks a known reason. V, J and clone size derive from that table, while D and trimming were established from the DNA sequence. Present in this sample are tens of thousands of clones, 70% to 75% of which were seen just once. The ten largest make up 15% of the sample.

The research as a whole found: Because no allograft tissue specimens were available, donor-reactive T cells may have migrated into the graft instead of being deleted. Once repertoire turnover was taken into account, donor-reactive detection showed a significant reduction for CD4 in 7 of 8 subjects and for CD8 in 8 of 8. In two subjects, low numbers of available donor cells limited the measurable donor-reactive repertoire. Because of small, heterogeneous patient numbers and non-standardized post-transplant time points, the conclusions were only preliminary. Donor-reactive sequences declined more than third party-reactive ones, suggesting partial antigen-specific deletion unrelated to withdrawal success. A significant post-transplant decrease in circulating donor-reactive CD4 TCRbeta sequences was observed in most of the 8 subjects, irrespective of tolerance or HCV status.

The sequence links TRBV4-1 to TRBJ1-6; no D segment can be confidently identified. The sequenced sample was CD4+ T cells from blood, obtained before liver transplant. This clonotype was sampled from a human donor who received a liver transplant. The encoded CDR3 is CASSLLDNSPLHF. The nucleotide sequence is given as TGCGCCAGCAGCCTACTGGATAATTCACCCCTCCACTTT.